A selection of T cell receptor beta chains follows, all from one sample in a study of cytomegalovirus exposure and HLA in healthy donors. Assay: immunoSEQ multiplex PCR; the TCRdb copy retains only in-frame clones and omits some. The table includes about 76,000 clones, about 66% detected once. Sequenced input: PBMCs. The receptors come from a man aged 55 to 69 in good health and CMV-seropositive. CDR3s include the opening cysteine and the closing phenylalanine or tryptophan. D genes are given only for firm matches. A clone size is listed for some rows: how often the clone was seen (once, few, many), or a class if it is expanded.

abundance | v_gene | d_gene | CDR3aa
. | TRBV4-1 | TRBD2 | CASSPIAGGIPSSYNEQFF
. | TRBV25-1 | TRBD2 | CASSELIGTSGGQETQYF
few | TRBV5-4 | . | CASSLDRFGQYF
. | TRBV6-5 | TRBD1 | CASPLRDRGAFF
. | TRBV6-1 | TRBD1 | CASEVGAGGQETQYF
. | TRBV13 | TRBD1 | CASSLDATGGRETQYF
. | TRBV9 | . | CASRGEANVLTF
. | TRBV7-9 | TRBD2 | CASSLVNLIRLAEETQYF
. | TRBV28 | TRBD1 | CASSPRTTGSEAFF
once | TRBV2 | TRBD2 | CASSVWRGAGTGELFF
. | TRBV27 | . | CASRGAVVETQYF
. | TRBV9 | . | CASSLQGHGNEQFF
. | TRBV5-6 | TRBD2 | CASSLELAGPIGEQYF
. | TRBV5-6 | . | CASSLQGRRAYEQYF
. | TRBV30 | TRBD2 | CAWSHGLAATDTQYF
. | TRBV6-5 | . | CASRPPGSLEQYF
few | TRBV6-1 | TRBD2 | CASSDGTTNWNEQFF
few | TRBV10-2 | TRBD2 | CASRFSGGNYNEQFF
. | TRBV18 | TRBD2 | CASSPQSGRRNEQYF
. | TRBV28 | . | CASTSYGTRWITDTQYF
few | TRBV5-1 | TRBD1 | CASRLSGGEQYF
. | TRBV29-1 | TRBD1 | CSVSPGQGCEQYF
. | TRBV5-4 | TRBD1 | CASSLDGTGGYNEQFF
few | TRBV30 | . | CAWFFSVGKYWGREKLFF
. | TRBV10-3 | . | CAISESFEWEAFF
. | TRBV9 | . | CASSVGSGASTEAFF
. | TRBV9 | TRBD2 | CASSPGGTGELFF
. | TRBV10-1 | TRBD2 | CASSESQASGRHEQYF